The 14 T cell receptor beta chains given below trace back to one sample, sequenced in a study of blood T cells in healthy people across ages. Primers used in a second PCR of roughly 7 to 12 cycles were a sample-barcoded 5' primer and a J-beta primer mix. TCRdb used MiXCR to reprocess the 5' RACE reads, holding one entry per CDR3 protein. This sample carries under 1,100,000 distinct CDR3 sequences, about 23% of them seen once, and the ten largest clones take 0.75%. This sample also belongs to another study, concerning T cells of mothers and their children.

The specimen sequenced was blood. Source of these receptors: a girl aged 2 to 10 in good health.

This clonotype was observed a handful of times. Here the CDR3 reads CASSGNRGGGETQYF. In DNA form, the CDR3 reads TGTGCCAGCAGCGGAAATCGGGGTGGAGGGGAGACCCAGTACTTC. The chain uses TRBV9 and TRBJ2-5; D might be TRBD2 (6 bases). From germline, CDR1 is SGDLS and CDR2 YYNGEE. The CDR3 sequence is 15 residues long. Trimming took off 3 bases at V and 5 bases at J, with 17 bases between the two ends.

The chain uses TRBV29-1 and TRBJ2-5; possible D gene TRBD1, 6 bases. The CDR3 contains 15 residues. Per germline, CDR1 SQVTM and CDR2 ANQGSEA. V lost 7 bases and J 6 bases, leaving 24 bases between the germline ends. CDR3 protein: CSATIHRELLKTQYF. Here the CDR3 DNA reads TGCAGCGCCACCATTCACAGGGAGTTGCTGAAGACCCAGTACTTC. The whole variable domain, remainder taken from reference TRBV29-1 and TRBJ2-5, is SAVISQKPSRDICQRGTSLTIQCQVDSQVTMMFWYRQQPGQSLTLIATANQGSEATYESGFVIDKFPISRPNLTFSTLTVSNMSPEDSSIYLCSATIHRELLKTQYFGPGTRLLVL.

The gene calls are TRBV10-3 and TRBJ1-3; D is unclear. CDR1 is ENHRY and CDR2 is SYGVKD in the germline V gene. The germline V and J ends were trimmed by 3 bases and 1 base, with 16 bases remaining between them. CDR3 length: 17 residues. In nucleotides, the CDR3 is TGTGCCATCAGTGAAATTCTGACCGACCAATCTGGAAACACCATATATTTT. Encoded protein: CAISEILTDQSGNTIYF.

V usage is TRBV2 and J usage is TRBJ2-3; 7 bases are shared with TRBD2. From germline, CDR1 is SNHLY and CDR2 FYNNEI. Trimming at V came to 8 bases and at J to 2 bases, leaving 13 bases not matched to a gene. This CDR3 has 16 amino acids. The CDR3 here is CASSNWLAGHTDTQYF. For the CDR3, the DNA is TGTGCCAGCTCAAACTGGTTAGCGGGCCACACAGATACGCAGTATTTT.

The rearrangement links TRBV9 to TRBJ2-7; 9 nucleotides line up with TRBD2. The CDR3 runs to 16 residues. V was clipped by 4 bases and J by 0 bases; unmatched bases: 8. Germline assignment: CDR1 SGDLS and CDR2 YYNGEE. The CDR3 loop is CASSTSTSGSSYEQYF. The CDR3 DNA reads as TGTGCCAGCAGCACGTCGACTAGCGGAAGCTCCTACGAGCAGTACTTC.

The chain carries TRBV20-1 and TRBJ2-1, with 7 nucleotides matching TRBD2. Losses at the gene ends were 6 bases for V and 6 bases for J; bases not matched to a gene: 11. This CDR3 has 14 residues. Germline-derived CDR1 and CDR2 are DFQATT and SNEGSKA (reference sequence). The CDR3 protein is CSAPTSAAVNEQFF. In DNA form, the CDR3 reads TGCAGTGCACCAACTAGCGCCGCTGTCAATGAGCAGTTCTTC.

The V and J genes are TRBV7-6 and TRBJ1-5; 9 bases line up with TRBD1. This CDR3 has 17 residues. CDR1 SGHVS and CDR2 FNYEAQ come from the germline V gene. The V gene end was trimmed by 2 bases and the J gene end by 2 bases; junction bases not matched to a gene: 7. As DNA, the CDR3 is TGTGCCAGCAGCTTATCAGATGGGGACAGGGGCAATCAGCCCCAGCATTTT. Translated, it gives CASSLSDGDRGNQPQHF.

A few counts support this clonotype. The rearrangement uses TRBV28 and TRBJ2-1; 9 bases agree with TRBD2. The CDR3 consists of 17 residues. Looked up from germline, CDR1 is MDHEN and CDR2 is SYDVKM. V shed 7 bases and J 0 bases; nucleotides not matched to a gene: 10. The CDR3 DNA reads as TGTGCCAGCAATAGGATGACTAGCGGAGGCTCCTACAATGAGCAGTTCTTC. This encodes CASNRMTSGGSYNEQFF.

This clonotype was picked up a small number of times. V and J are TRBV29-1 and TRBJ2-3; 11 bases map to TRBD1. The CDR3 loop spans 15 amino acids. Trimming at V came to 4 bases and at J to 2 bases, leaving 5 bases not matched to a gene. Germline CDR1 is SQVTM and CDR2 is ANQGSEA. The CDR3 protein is CSVVGDRGYTDTQYF. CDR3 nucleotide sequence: TGCAGCGTTGTGGGGGACAGGGGGTACACAGATACGCAGTATTTT.

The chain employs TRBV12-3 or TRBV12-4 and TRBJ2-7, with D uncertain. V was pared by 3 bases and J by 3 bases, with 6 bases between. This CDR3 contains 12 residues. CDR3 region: CASSLMFYEQYF. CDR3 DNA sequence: TGTGCCAGCAGTTTGATGTTCTACGAGCAGTACTTC.

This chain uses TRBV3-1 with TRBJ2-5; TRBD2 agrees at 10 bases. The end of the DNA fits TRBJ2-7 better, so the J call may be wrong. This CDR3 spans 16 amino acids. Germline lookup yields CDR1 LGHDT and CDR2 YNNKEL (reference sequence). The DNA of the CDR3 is TGTGCCAGCAGCCTACTCGGGACTAGCGCCGTCGACGAGCAGTACTTC. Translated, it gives CASSLLGTSAVDEQYF.

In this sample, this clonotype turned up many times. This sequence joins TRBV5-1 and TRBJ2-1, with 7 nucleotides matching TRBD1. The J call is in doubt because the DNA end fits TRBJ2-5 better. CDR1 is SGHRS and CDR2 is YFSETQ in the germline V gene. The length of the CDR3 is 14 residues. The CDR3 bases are TGCGCCAGCAGCTTGGAGGGGGCAGGAGAGACCCAGTACTTC. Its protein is CASSLEGAGETQYF.

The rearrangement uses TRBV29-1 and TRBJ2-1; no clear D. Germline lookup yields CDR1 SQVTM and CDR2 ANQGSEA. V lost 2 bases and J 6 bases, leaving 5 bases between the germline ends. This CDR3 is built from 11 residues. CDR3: CSVEFFNEQFF. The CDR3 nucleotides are TGCAGCGTTGAATTTTTCAATGAGCAGTTCTTC.

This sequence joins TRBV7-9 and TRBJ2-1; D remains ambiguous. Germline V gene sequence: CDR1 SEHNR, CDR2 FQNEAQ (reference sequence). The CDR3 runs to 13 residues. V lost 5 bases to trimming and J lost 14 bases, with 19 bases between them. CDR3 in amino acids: CASSPAGSPREFF. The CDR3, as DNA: TGTGCCAGCAGCCCGGCTGGTAGCCCAAGAGAGTTCTTC.